These T cell receptor beta chains were read from a single sample in a study of shared clonotypes between healthy human individuals. Clones were sequenced by immunoSEQ multiplex PCR, and TCRdb holds only the in-frame ones, with some missing. The sample shows millions of clones, roughly 92% of them seen only once. Sequenced: naive CD4+ T cells sorted from blood. These receptors all come from a man aged 18 to 30 in good health. Each CDR3 is given with its conserved first and last residue. A D gene is named only where the DNA matches it firmly. Expanded clones get a size class; other rows say once, few or many, or leave the size out.

d_gene	j_gene	len	v_gene	abundance	CDR3aa	CDR3nt
NA	TRBJ1-2	15	TRBV21-1	NA	CASSKVAGRIYGYTF	TGTGCCAGCAGCAAAGTCGCGGGACGGATCTATGGCTACACCTTC
TRBD2	TRBJ2-5	15	TRBV7-3	NA	CASSLGTSVVETQYF	TGTGCCAGCAGCTTAGGGACTAGCGTGGTAGAGACCCAGTACTTC
TRBD1	TRBJ2-3	15	TRBV18	NA	CASSPDRAGTDTQYF	TGTGCCAGCTCACCGGACAGGGCCGGGACAGATACGCAGTATTTT
NA	TRBJ1-3	13	TRBV6-5	NA	CASSPNSGNTIYF	TGTGCCAGCAGTCCGAACTCTGGAAACACCATATATTTT
TRBD1	TRBJ1-5	13	TRBV7-9	NA	CASSMGQDQPQHF	TGTGCCAGCAGCATGGGACAGGATCAGCCCCAGCATTTT
NA	TRBJ2-7	13	TRBV25-1	NA	CASSELSSEEQYF	TGTGCCAGCAGTGAATTGTCTAGCGAAGAGCAGTACTTC
TRBD1	TRBJ2-7	14	TRBV10-3	NA	CAISPGTGGHEQYF	TGTGCCATCAGTCCCGGGACAGGGGGACACGAGCAGTACTTC
NA	TRBJ2-1	11	TRBV30	NA	CAWSVEGLQFF	TGTGCCTGGAGTGTAGAGGGTCTACAGTTCTTC
NA	TRBJ2-2	13	TRBV7-9	NA	CASSFLNTGELFF	TGTGCCAGCAGCTTCTTAAACACCGGGGAGCTGTTTTTT
TRBD1	TRBJ2-7	16	TRBV27	NA	CASSFSTGNKAYEQYF	TGTGCCAGCAGTTTTTCGACAGGGAATAAGGCCTACGAGCAGTACTTC
NA	TRBJ2-7	13	TRBV7-9	NA	CASSLAGGHEQYF	TGTGCCAGCAGCTTAGCGGGGGGGCACGAGCAGTACTTC
NA	TRBJ1-4	12	TRBV10-3	NA	CAISESNEKLFF	TGTGCCATCAGTGAGTCTAATGAAAAACTGTTTTTT
NA	TRBJ2-6	15	TRBV4-1	NA	CASSHDSPGANVLTF	TGCGCCAGCAGCCATGACAGCCCTGGGGCCAACGTCCTGACTTTC
TRBD2	TRBJ2-2	15	TRBV2	NA	CASSGTSANTGELFF	TGTGCCAGCAGTGGGACTAGCGCGAACACCGGGGAGCTGTTTTTT
TRBD1	TRBJ2-1	15	TRBV11-2	NA	CASSLRGLGYNEQFF	TGTGCCAGCAGCTTGAGGGGGCTTGGATACAATGAGCAGTTCTTC
NA	TRBJ2-7	14	TRBV7-9	once	CASSKWTETYEQYF	TGTGCCAGCAGCAAGTGGACGGAAACCTACGAGCAGTACTTC
TRBD1	TRBJ1-6	13	TRBV30	NA	CAWRGTGSSPLHF	TGTGCCTGGAGAGGGACAGGCAGTTCACCCCTCCACTTT
TRBD1	TRBJ1-1	13	TRBV29-1	NA	CSVETGGKDWAFF	TGCAGCGTTGAGACAGGGGGCAAGGACTGGGCTTTCTTT
NA	TRBJ2-5	14	TRBV5-1	NA	CASSVTGAQETQYF	TGCGCCAGCAGTGTAACGGGGGCTCAAGAGACCCAGTACTTC
NA	TRBJ1-6	15	TRBV6-1	NA	CASTPSGANNSPLHF	TGTGCCAGCACCCCCTCGGGGGCGAATAATTCACCCCTCCACTTT
NA	TRBJ2-7	14	TRBV6-1	once	CASMIGASAYEQYF	TGTGCCAGCATGATTGGGGCGTCGGCCTACGAGCAGTACTTC
TRBD2	TRBJ2-3	19	TRBV14	NA	CASSQDTPTSGRSTDTQYF	TGTGCCAGCAGCCAAGATACCCCTACTAGCGGGAGAAGCACAGATACGCAGTATTTT
NA	TRBJ2-2	15	TRBV6-1	NA	CASSELGGKTGELFF	TGTGCCAGCAGTGAACTTGGCGGTAAAACCGGGGAGCTGTTTTTT
TRBD2	TRBJ2-5	14	TRBV9	NA	CASSVSGGRETQYF	TGTGCCAGCAGCGTTAGCGGGGGACGGGAGACCCAGTACTTC
NA	TRBJ2-7	14	TRBV2	NA	CASVSDGFYYEQYF	TGTGCCAGCGTCAGTGACGGGTTCTACTACGAGCAGTACTTC
TRBD2	TRBJ2-3	16	TRBV9	NA	CASSPGTSGGTDTQYF	TGTGCCAGCAGCCCTGGGACTAGCGGCGGCACAGATACGCAGTATTTT
TRBD2	TRBJ2-5	12	TRBV30	NA	CACSGRRETQYF	TGTGCCTGTAGCGGGAGAAGGGAGACCCAGTACTTC
NA	TRBJ2-3	13	TRBV25-1	NA	CASCASGTDTQYF	TGTGCCAGCTGCGCTAGCGGCACAGATACGCAGTATTTT
TRBD2	TRBJ2-3	16	TRBV5-4	NA	CASSFKREPLTDTQYF	TGTGCCAGCAGCTTTAAGCGGGAGCCTCTCACAGATACGCAGTATTTT
NA	TRBJ1-4	14	TRBV11-2	NA	CASSLDWPNEKLFF	TGTGCCAGCAGCTTAGATTGGCCGAATGAAAAACTGTTTTTT
NA	TRBJ2-4	16	TRBV29-1	NA	CSVEVGYGISTNIQYF	TGCAGCGTTGAAGTGGGGTATGGGATTTCGACGAACATTCAGTACTTC
NA	TRBJ1-4	17	TRBV10-2	NA	CASSEPRQGATNEKLFF	TGCGCCAGCAGTGAGCCAAGGCAGGGAGCAACTAATGAAAAACTGTTTTTT
NA	TRBJ2-3	13	TRBV9	NA	CASSGDLGASQYF	TGTGCCAGCAGCGGGGATTTGGGGGCGTCGCAGTATTTT
NA	TRBJ1-6	16	TRBV7-2	NA	CASSSDGLSYNSPLHF	TGTGCCAGCAGCTCGGACGGCCTCTCCTATAATTCACCCCTCCACTTT
TRBD1	TRBJ2-1	14	TRBV6-1	NA	CASSRDSTYNEQFF	TGTGCCAGCTCAAGGGACAGTACGTACAATGAGCAGTTCTTC
NA	TRBJ2-7	15	TRBV5-4	NA	CASSNRNGRSYEQYF	TGTGCCAGCAGCAATCGAAACGGGAGATCCTACGAGCAGTACTTC
NA	TRBJ1-5	15	TRBV23-1	NA	CASRLIRGSNQPQHF	TGCGCCAGCCGATTAATCAGGGGTAGCAATCAGCCCCAGCATTTT
NA	TRBJ2-3	17	TRBV10-3	NA	CAISDLRGPGGTDTQYF	TGTGCCATCAGTGACCTTAGGGGGCCGGGAGGGACAGATACGCAGTATTTT
TRBD2	TRBJ2-3	14	TRBV25-1	NA	CASRSSGATDTQYF	TGTGCCAGCAGAAGTAGCGGGGCTACAGATACGCAGTATTTT
TRBD1	TRBJ2-3	15	TRBV5-1	NA	CASSVTGTGADTQYF	TGCGCCAGCAGCGTAACCGGGACAGGGGCAGATACGCAGTATTTT
NA	TRBJ1-6	17	TRBV5-1	NA	CASSISSRDSRASPLHF	TGCGCCAGCAGCATAAGCTCCCGGGACTCTCGTGCTTCACCCCTCCACTTT
NA	TRBJ2-1	16	TRBV9	NA	CASSGKPGFRDNEQFF	TGTGCCAGCAGCGGCAAACCCGGGTTTCGGGACAATGAGCAGTTCTTC
TRBD1	TRBJ2-7	14	TRBV6-6	NA	CASSATGNPAEQYF	TGTGCCAGCAGCGCGACAGGGAATCCCGCCGAGCAGTACTTC
NA	TRBJ1-6	14	TRBV30	NA	CAWSLLGGDSPLHF	TGTGCCTGGAGTCTTTTGGGGGGAGATTCACCCCTCCACTTT
NA	TRBJ2-7	17	TRBV4-1	NA	CASSLTFSGTPSYEQYF	TGCGCCAGCAGCCTGACCTTTTCCGGGACGCCGAGCTACGAGCAGTACTTC
NA	TRBJ2-5	11	TRBV2	NA	CASRKTETQYF	TGTGCCAGCCGGAAAACGGAGACCCAGTACTTC
NA	TRBJ1-2	13	TRBV29-1	NA	CSAEKGNNYGYTF	TGCAGCGCCGAAAAAGGGAATAACTATGGCTACACCTTC
NA	TRBJ1-2	11	TRBV30	NA	CAWTTQLGYTF	TGTGCCTGGACTACCCAGCTAGGCTACACCTTC
TRBD1	TRBJ2-5	14	TRBV10-2	NA	CASRDGQGGETQYF	TGCGCCAGCCGGGACGGACAGGGGGGCGAGACCCAGTACTTC
NA	TRBJ2-6	15	TRBV28	NA	CASSLSRPGANVLTF	TGTGCCAGCAGTTTAAGTCGCCCTGGGGCCAACGTCCTGACTTTC
TRBD1	TRBJ2-3	17	TRBV28	NA	CASSPSGTGRSWDTQYF	TGTGCCAGCAGTCCGTCGGGGACAGGGAGAAGTTGGGATACGCAGTATTTT